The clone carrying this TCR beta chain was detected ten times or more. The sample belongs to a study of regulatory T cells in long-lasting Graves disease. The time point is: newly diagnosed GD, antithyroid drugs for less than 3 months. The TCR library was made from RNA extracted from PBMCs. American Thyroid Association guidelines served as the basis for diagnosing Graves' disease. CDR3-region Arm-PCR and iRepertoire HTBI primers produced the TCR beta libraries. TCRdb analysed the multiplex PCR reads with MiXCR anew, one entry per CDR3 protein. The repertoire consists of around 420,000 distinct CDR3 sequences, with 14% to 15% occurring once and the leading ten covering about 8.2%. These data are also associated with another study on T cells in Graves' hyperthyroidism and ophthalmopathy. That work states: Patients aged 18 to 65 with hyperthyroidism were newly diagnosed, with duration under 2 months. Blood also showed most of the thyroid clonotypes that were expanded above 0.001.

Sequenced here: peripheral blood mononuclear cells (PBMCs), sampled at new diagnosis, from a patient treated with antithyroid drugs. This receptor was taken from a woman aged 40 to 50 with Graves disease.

The CDR3: CASSGGTSGSEQYF. CDR3 coding DNA: TGTGCCAGCAGTGGGGGGACTAGCGGGAGCGAGCAGTACTTC. The J gene is TRBJ2-7, the V gene TRBV12-3 or TRBV12-4, with 14 bases lining up with TRBD2. The CDR3 contains 14 residues. V dropped 5 bases and J dropped 6; count of bases not matched to a gene: 3.